This T cell receptor (beta chain) comes out of a study of cytomegalovirus exposure and HLA in healthy donors. About the research overall: Unique TCRs numbering roughly 80 million, obtained from HLA-typed donors, made up an early data release. Findings of the study overall: In a later analysis, HLA-associated TCR beta chains were more clonally expanded than equally common others. Indistinguishable V segments such as TRBV6-2 and TRBV6-3 were excluded.

To note about this clone: Its specificity is not known.

Primers: 60 Vbeta forward and 13 Jbeta reverse. The table came from immunoSEQ multiplex PCR; TCRdb's copy has only in-frame clones and leaves some out. The profile shows 210,000 or so clones, 77% of them singletons. The germline V gene has CDR1 SGHAT and CDR2 FQNNGV. V lost 10 bases to trimming and J lost 5 bases, with 7 bases between them. The CDR3 contains 10 residues. This TCR was sampled from a woman between 25 and 40 years old in good health and CMV-seropositive. The specimen sequenced was PBMCs. The genes are TRBV11-2 and TRBJ2-3, with D possibly matching TRBD1 (6 bases). CDR3 residues: CATQGDTQYF. As DNA, the CDR3 is TGTGCCACACAGGGAGATACGCAGTATTTT.